Listed below are T cell receptor beta chains from one sample, sequenced in a study of cytomegalovirus exposure and HLA in healthy donors. Measured with immunoSEQ multiplex PCR; TCRdb has only the in-frame clones, and not every one. The sample holds about 150,000 clones; over 65% are singletons and the top ten take more than 10%. The specimen sequenced was PBMCs. These receptors all come from a middle-aged man in good health and CMV-seropositive. CDR3s include the opening cysteine and the closing phenylalanine or tryptophan. Fields, in order: V gene, D gene, clone size, J gene, CDR3 DNA, CDR3 protein. The D gene is left open where the match is weak. The size field is filled for only some rows; it gives once, few, many or a size class.

v_call: TRBV9; d_call: -; clone_size: -; j_call: TRBJ1-3; cdr3_nt: TGTGCCAGCAGCGCAGATTCTGGAAACACCATATATTTT; cdr3_aa: CASSADSGNTIYF
v_call: TRBV11-3; d_call: -; clone_size: -; j_call: TRBJ2-6; cdr3_nt: TGTGCCAGCAGCTTAGGGAGCTCTGGGGCCAACGTCCTGACTTTC; cdr3_aa: CASSLGSSGANVLTF
v_call: TRBV19; d_call: TRBD2; clone_size: -; j_call: TRBJ2-3; cdr3_nt: TGTGCCAGCGGGACTAGCGGGAGGGCAACAGATACGCAGTATTTT; cdr3_aa: CASGTSGRATDTQYF
v_call: TRBV30; d_call: -; clone_size: -; j_call: TRBJ2-2; cdr3_nt: TGTGCCTGGACACGAGGCAGAAACACCGGGGAGCTGTTTTTT; cdr3_aa: CAWTRGRNTGELFF
v_call: TRBV7-9; d_call: -; clone_size: -; j_call: TRBJ2-5; cdr3_nt: TGTGCCAGCGAGGCGGTCAGAGAGACCCAGTACTTC; cdr3_aa: CASEAVRETQYF
v_call: TRBV28; d_call: -; clone_size: -; j_call: TRBJ2-5; cdr3_nt: TGTGCCAGCAGTTTATCTCGGTTTATCAATCAGGACAGATTCAAAGAGACCCAGTACTTC; cdr3_aa: CASSLSRFINQDRFKETQYF
v_call: TRBV4-3; d_call: -; clone_size: -; j_call: TRBJ2-3; cdr3_nt: TGCGCCAGCAGCCCCTGGTCGGTAGCAGATACGCAGTATTTT; cdr3_aa: CASSPWSVADTQYF
v_call: TRBV6-5; d_call: TRBD1; clone_size: few; j_call: TRBJ2-7; cdr3_nt: TGTGCCAGCAGTTACGCGGGGACAGGGTGGTGGTTC; cdr3_aa: CASSYAGTGWWF
v_call: TRBV10-2; d_call: TRBD1; clone_size: -; j_call: TRBJ2-1; cdr3_nt: TGCGCCAGCAGTGGGGACAGGGGCCGGGGTGAGCAGTTCTTC; cdr3_aa: CASSGDRGRGEQFF
v_call: TRBV27; d_call: TRBD1; clone_size: -; j_call: TRBJ2-7; cdr3_nt: TGTGCCAGCAGTTCACGGGACAGGGCGTACGAGCAGTACTTC; cdr3_aa: CASSSRDRAYEQYF
v_call: TRBV7-2; d_call: TRBD2; clone_size: -; j_call: TRBJ2-1; cdr3_nt: TGTGCCAGCAGCTTAGCGGCTGTGGGACTAGCGGGAGACTATGAGCAGTTCTTC; cdr3_aa: CASSLAAVGLAGDYEQFF
v_call: TRBV7-2; d_call: TRBD1; clone_size: -; j_call: TRBJ2-1; cdr3_nt: TGTGCCAGCAGCTTAGCCCACGGACAGGGATACAATGAGCAGTTCTTC; cdr3_aa: CASSLAHGQGYNEQFF
v_call: TRBV19; d_call: -; clone_size: once; j_call: TRBJ1-1; cdr3_nt: TGTGCCAGTAGTATGAGGGAGGAGAACACTGAAGCTTTCTTT; cdr3_aa: CASSMREENTEAFF
v_call: TRBV7-9; d_call: TRBD2; clone_size: -; j_call: TRBJ2-7; cdr3_nt: TGTGCCAGCAGCCCACGGCGGCTAGCGGGGACTCACGAGCAGTACTTC; cdr3_aa: CASSPRRLAGTHEQYF
v_call: TRBV7-3; d_call: TRBD2; clone_size: -; j_call: TRBJ2-5; cdr3_nt: TGTGCCAGCAGCTTGGGGGCTAGCGGGAGTCGGGAGGAGACCCAGTACTTC; cdr3_aa: CASSLGASGSREETQYF
v_call: TRBV7-9; d_call: -; clone_size: once; j_call: TRBJ1-1; cdr3_nt: TGTGCCAGCAGCTTATCATGGAACACTGAAGCTTTCTTT; cdr3_aa: CASSLSWNTEAFF
v_call: TRBV5-1; d_call: -; clone_size: -; j_call: TRBJ2-3; cdr3_nt: TGCGCCAGCAGCTTGGCGGACTCAACAGATACGCAGTATTTT; cdr3_aa: CASSLADSTDTQYF
v_call: TRBV6-1; d_call: -; clone_size: -; j_call: TRBJ1-1; cdr3_nt: TGTGCCAGCAGTGAATACGGTGCTTTCTTT; cdr3_aa: CASSEYGAFF
v_call: TRBV10-3; d_call: TRBD2; clone_size: -; j_call: TRBJ2-5; cdr3_nt: TGTGCCACCGGAGCGGGAGGGGGGGAGGAGACCCAGTACTTC; cdr3_aa: CATGAGGGEETQYF
v_call: TRBV13; d_call: -; clone_size: -; j_call: TRBJ2-3; cdr3_nt: TGTGCCAGCAGCGAACAAAGCGGACAGCCGGGGGGTACGCAGTATTTT; cdr3_aa: CASSEQSGQPGGTQYF
v_call: TRBV18; d_call: TRBD1; clone_size: -; j_call: TRBJ2-3; cdr3_nt: TGTGCCAGCTCACTGGGGACAGCTAGCACAGATACGCAGTATTTT; cdr3_aa: CASSLGTASTDTQYF
v_call: TRBV7-9; d_call: TRBD2; clone_size: -; j_call: TRBJ2-1; cdr3_nt: TGTGCCAGCAGCTTAGTCGGGCTAGCGGGGTCCGTTCTTGGCAATGAGCAGTTCTTC; cdr3_aa: CASSLVGLAGSVLGNEQFF
v_call: TRBV5-8; d_call: TRBD1; clone_size: -; j_call: TRBJ2-2; cdr3_nt: TGTGCCAGCAGCTTGTATGTGGGACAGGAGACCGGGGAGCTGTTTTTT; cdr3_aa: CASSLYVGQETGELFF
v_call: TRBV6-6; d_call: TRBD1; clone_size: -; j_call: TRBJ1-2; cdr3_nt: TGTGCCAGCAGTCCGGGACAGGGGTTGTTGAACTATGGCTACACCTTC; cdr3_aa: CASSPGQGLLNYGYTF
v_call: TRBV2; d_call: -; clone_size: -; j_call: TRBJ2-1; cdr3_nt: TGTGCCAGCAGCGCCGGGTCCGGGAATGAGCAGTTCTTC; cdr3_aa: CASSAGSGNEQFF
v_call: TRBV29-1; d_call: TRBD2; clone_size: -; j_call: TRBJ2-3; cdr3_nt: TGCAGCGTTGAAGATATGCCTAGCGGGAACACAGATACGCAGTATTTT; cdr3_aa: CSVEDMPSGNTDTQYF
v_call: TRBV5-6; d_call: -; clone_size: -; j_call: TRBJ2-3; cdr3_nt: TGTGCCAGCAGCTTTATCACAGATACGCAGTATTTT; cdr3_aa: CASSFITDTQYF
v_call: TRBV19; d_call: TRBD1; clone_size: -; j_call: TRBJ2-2; cdr3_nt: TGTGCCAGTAGAGGACAGGGGAGTTTGGTCCTTGGGGAGCTGTTTTTT; cdr3_aa: CASRGQGSLVLGELFF
v_call: TRBV6-1; d_call: -; clone_size: -; j_call: TRBJ2-5; cdr3_nt: TGTGCCAGCAGTGAACCCACTAGTTTTCAAGAGACCCAGTACTTC; cdr3_aa: CASSEPTSFQETQYF
v_call: TRBV30; d_call: TRBD1; clone_size: -; j_call: TRBJ1-1; cdr3_nt: TGTGCCTGGAAAGCAGGGGGATTAGCTTTCTTT; cdr3_aa: CAWKAGGLAFF
v_call: TRBV5-1; d_call: -; clone_size: -; j_call: TRBJ2-7; cdr3_nt: TGCGCCAGCAGCCCGGGCAGGGGATCCTACGAGCAGTACTTC; cdr3_aa: CASSPGRGSYEQYF
v_call: TRBV10-3; d_call: -; clone_size: -; j_call: TRBJ1-3; cdr3_nt: TGTGCCATCAGTGAAAGGGGGACCTCTGGAAACACCATATATTTT; cdr3_aa: CAISERGTSGNTIYF
v_call: TRBV5-4; d_call: -; clone_size: few; j_call: TRBJ2-7; cdr3_nt: TGTGCCAGCAGCTTCGGTTTGAGAGGGAGCGAGCAGTACTTC; cdr3_aa: CASSFGLRGSEQYF
v_call: TRBV28; d_call: TRBD2; clone_size: once; j_call: TRBJ2-7; cdr3_nt: TGTGCCACAACCCAAAGCGGGAGAGCCGGCGAGCAGTACTTC; cdr3_aa: CATTQSGRAGEQYF
v_call: TRBV5-4; d_call: -; clone_size: -; j_call: TRBJ2-7; cdr3_nt: TGTGCCAGCAGTTCTGGACAGTCTACCCTCGGGCAGTACTTC; cdr3_aa: CASSSGQSTLGQYF
v_call: TRBV29-1; d_call: TRBD2; clone_size: few; j_call: TRBJ2-7; cdr3_nt: TGCAGCATCAGACAGCCGGGGGGGAGCGAGCAGTACTTC; cdr3_aa: CSIRQPGGSEQYF
v_call: TRBV19; d_call: -; clone_size: -; j_call: TRBJ2-5; cdr3_nt: TGTGCCAGTAGTCCCAGCGGTGAGGAGACCCAGTACTTC; cdr3_aa: CASSPSGEETQYF
v_call: TRBV29-1; d_call: -; clone_size: -; j_call: TRBJ2-1; cdr3_nt: TGCAGCGTTGAAAGAGACAGTTCACTCGACAATGAGCAGTTCTTC; cdr3_aa: CSVERDSSLDNEQFF